This T cell receptor beta chain was recovered during a study of cytomegalovirus exposure and HLA in healthy donors. Germline lookup yields CDR1 SGHRS and CDR2 YFSETQ. Trimming at V came to 5 bases and at J to 7 bases, leaving 10 bases not matched to a gene. This CDR3 contains 14 residues. PCR involved 60 Vbeta and 13 Jbeta primers. Profiled with immunoSEQ multiplex PCR; TCRdb holds only in-frame clones, not every one. The data hold about 140,000 clones, with around 80% observed a single time. This receptor was identified in a man aged 35-49 years in good health and CMV-seropositive. Sequenced material: PBMCs. The V gene is TRBV5-1, the J gene TRBJ1-2; 8 bases are shared with TRBD1. The CDR3 DNA reads TGCGCCAGCAGTTGGGGGGACAGGCCGGGTGGCTACACCTTC. Protein sequence: CASSWGDRPGGYTF.